Presented here are 8 T cell receptor beta chains from one specimen sequenced in a study of post-analysis software for immune sequencing data. General study points: About 5 TRBV segments were significantly more frequent in patients than in controls. TRBV5-6, TRBV5-1 and TRBV20-1 were among these segments.

These TCRs' antigens remain unknown. Unique molecular identifiers were carried by the TCR beta cDNA libraries. In TCRdb, the PCR reads were re-called with MiXCR into one record per CDR3 protein. The table has over 700,000 distinct CDR3 sequences, 25% to 30% seen once. The specimen sequenced was blood. The receptors were gathered from a girl under 18 with multiple sclerosis.

The chain joins TRBV7-2 to TRBJ2-5; no reliable D call. Germline V gene lookup returns CDR1 SGHTA and CDR2 FQGNSA. The CDR3 length is 18 residues. Trimming stripped 1 base from V and 1 base from J, with 19 bases between. CDR3 sequence: CASSLGRRIGFGQETQYF. In DNA form, the CDR3 reads TGTGCCAGCAGCTTAGGTCGTCGTATAGGGTTTGGCCAAGAGACCCAGTACTTC.

The count of this clonotype is one. The chain recombines TRBV10-1 with TRBJ1-1; D remains unclear. Trimming left V 7 bases short and J 5 bases short, with 23 bases between. There are 16 residues in the CDR3. Germline CDR1 reads WNHNN; CDR2 reads SYGVQD (reference sequence). The CDR3 reads CASTAHERTRGTEAFF. CDR3 nucleotide sequence: TGCGCCAGCACCGCGCACGAGCGGACCCGAGGGACTGAAGCTTTCTTT.

The chain has TRBV20-1 and TRBJ2-3, with TRBD2 as a possible D gene (6 bases). The germline CDR1 and CDR2 sequences are DFQATT and SNEGSKA (reference sequence). The CDR3 is 18 amino acids. Trimming took off 1 base at V and 4 bases at J, with 24 bases between the two ends. The CDR3 is CSARGFEVLREGADTQYF. As DNA, the CDR3 is TGCAGTGCTAGAGGGTTCGAGGTCTTGCGGGAAGGGGCAGATACGCAGTATTTT.

In this sample, this clonotype turned up a few times. This chain joins TRBV5-4 and TRBJ2-7; D might be TRBD1 or TRBD2, each matching 6 bases. The CDR3 is 15 residues long. Germline CDR1 is SGHNT and CDR2 is YYREEE (reference sequence). V shed 0 bases and J shed 3 bases, with 13 bases lying between them. The CDR3 here is CASSLAGKGGYEQYF. CDR3 sequence (DNA): TGTGCCAGCAGCTTGGCGGGCAAGGGGGGCTACGAGCAGTACTTC.

The table lists this clonotype with a few counts. The rearrangement links TRBV5-1 to TRBJ2-1; D remains unclear. V was clipped by 0 bases and J by 9 bases, with 13 bases between them. Germline V CDR1 and CDR2: SGHRS, YFSETQ. The CDR3 contains 14 residues. The CDR3 region has the DNA TGCGCCAGCAGCTTGGCGGGTCGTGCCGGTGAGCAGTTCTTC. It translates to CASSLAGRAGEQFF.

This clonotype came up a few times. The chain is built from TRBV7-2 and TRBJ1-1; the match to TRBD1 covers 7 bases. Germline V CDR1 and CDR2: SGHTA, FQGNSA. V was pared by 4 bases and J by 0 bases, with 5 bases of the junction left unmatched. The length of the CDR3 is 15 residues. The CDR3 protein is CASSSQTGLNTEAFF. Here the CDR3 DNA reads TGTGCCAGCAGCTCACAGACAGGGCTGAACACTGAAGCTTTCTTT.

This clonotype was found a few times. This chain joins TRBV20-1 and TRBJ2-7; no firm D call. CDR3 length equals 14 residues. Trimming left V 0 bases short and J 3 bases short, with 12 bases between. Germline lookup yields CDR1 DFQATT and CDR2 SNEGSKA (reference sequence). CDR3 sequence reads: CSARDRRRVYEQYF. CDR3 nucleotides: TGCAGTGCTAGAGATCGGAGAAGGGTCTACGAGCAGTACTTC.

In its sample, this clonotype was seen a few times. The chain is built from TRBV7-2 and TRBJ1-1; 9 bases align to TRBD1. The CDR3 has 19 residues. Germline V gene lookup returns CDR1 SGHTA and CDR2 FQGNSA. V shed 1 base, J shed 0 bases, and the junction held 12 bases outside the gene matches. This CDR3 reads CASSLDVWTGDLMNTEAFF. The CDR3 coding sequence is TGTGCCAGCAGCTTAGATGTTTGGACAGGGGACCTTATGAACACTGAAGCTTTCTTT.